Listed below are T cell receptor beta chains from one sample, sequenced in a study of blood T cell repertoires in COVID-19. The method was immunoSEQ multiplex PCR; TCRdb's version includes in-frame clones alone and lacks a portion of them. The sample consists of under 120,000 clones, more than 80% of them appearing once. Sequencing input: peripheral blood. Receptor source: a woman aged 80 or over with acute or convalescent COVID-19. Both conserved end residues are part of each CDR3. The D gene is left open where the match is weak. Clone sizes are given selectively: once, few, many, or a class where the clone is expanded.

-	TRBV6-5	TRBJ1-6	-	TGTGCCAGCACCGAACTTTATAATTCACCCCTCCACTTT	CASTELYNSPLHF
-	TRBV19	TRBJ1-2	-	TGTGCCAGTAGCCTCGGGCAGGGTGACTATGGCTACACCTTC	CASSLGQGDYGYTF
-	TRBV7-2	TRBJ2-2	-	TGTGCCAGCAGCTCCGCGGCCAAGACCGGGGAGCTGTTTTTT	CASSSAAKTGELFF
-	TRBV28	TRBJ1-2	-	TGTGCCAGCAGTCGCACAGGAGTCTATGGCTACACCTTC	CASSRTGVYGYTF
-	TRBV15	TRBJ1-2	-	TGTGCCACCAGCAGAGACCCCTCCGGAGTACGCTACACCTTC	CATSRDPSGVRYTF
-	TRBV6-5	TRBJ1-5	TRBD1	TGTGCCAGCAGTCTTGGGACAGGGGGTCAGCCCCAGCATTTT	CASSLGTGGQPQHF
once	TRBV11-2	TRBJ2-3	-	TGTGCCAGCAGCTTTTTTACGGTACTAGCATTCACAGATACGCAGTATTTT	CASSFFTVLAFTDTQYF
-	TRBV19	TRBJ2-5	-	TGTGCCAGTAGTGAAGGGGGCCAAGAGACCCAGTACTTC	CASSEGGQETQYF
-	TRBV7-2	TRBJ1-2	-	TGTGCCAGCAGCCCGAGGGTTAACTATGGCTACACCTTC	CASSPRVNYGYTF
once	TRBV7-2	TRBJ2-1	-	TGTGCCAGCAGCTTGTCTGGCCACGTCCAATACAATGAGCAGTTCTTC	CASSLSGHVQYNEQFF